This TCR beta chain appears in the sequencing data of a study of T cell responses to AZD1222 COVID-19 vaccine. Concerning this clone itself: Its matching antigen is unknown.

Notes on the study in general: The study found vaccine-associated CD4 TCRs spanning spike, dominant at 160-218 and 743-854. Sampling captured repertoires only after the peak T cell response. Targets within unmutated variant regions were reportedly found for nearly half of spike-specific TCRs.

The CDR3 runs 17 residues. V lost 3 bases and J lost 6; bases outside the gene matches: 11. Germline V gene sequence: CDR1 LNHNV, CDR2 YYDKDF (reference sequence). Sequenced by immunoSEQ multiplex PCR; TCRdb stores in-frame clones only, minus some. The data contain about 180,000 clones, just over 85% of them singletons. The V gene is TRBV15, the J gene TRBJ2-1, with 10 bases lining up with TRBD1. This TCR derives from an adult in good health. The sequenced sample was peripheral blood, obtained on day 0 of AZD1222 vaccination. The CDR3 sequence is CATSRGGQGRLINEQFF. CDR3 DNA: TGTGCCACCAGCAGGGGGGGACAGGGGAGGTTGATCAATGAGCAGTTCTTC.